This entry lists 32 T cell receptor beta chains sequenced from one sample in a study of T-cell memory formation after mild COVID-19. One entry per CDR3 protein results from TCRdb running MiXCR on the 5' RACE reads. The table includes 250,000 to 400,000 distinct CDR3 sequences, roughly an eighth detected once. Sequencing input: PBMCs or a T cell subset sorted from them (not recorded which). These TCRs come from a man younger than 35 who had mild COVID-19 (a few samples of this study predate the infection). Cell type and time point are not known.

This rearrangement joins TRBV5-1 to TRBJ2-2; maybe TRBD2 (6 bases). Germline lookup yields CDR1 SGHRS and CDR2 YFSETQ. The V and J ends lost 2 bases and 4 bases respectively, with 12 bases between them. CDR3 length: 15 amino acids. CDR3 coding DNA: TGCGCCAGCAGCTTTAATAGCGGTCTCACCGGGGAGCTGTTTTTT. Amino acids: CASSFNSGLTGELFF.

This clonotype was observed a handful of times. This chain connects TRBV5-6 to TRBJ2-7; 10 bases agree with TRBD1. With 4 bases clipped from V and 3 bases from J, the junction kept 4 bases outside the gene matches. This CDR3 is 14 amino acids long. Germline CDR1 SGHDT, CDR2 YYEEEE. This chain's CDR3 is CASSKRTGGYEQYF. Here the CDR3 DNA reads TGTGCCAGCAGCAAACGGACAGGGGGCTACGAGCAGTACTTC.

This clonotype occurred a few times. The CDR3 region is CASSLEDGYEQYV. The CDR3 region has the DNA TGTGCCAGCAGCTTAGAGGACGGCTACGAGCAGTACGTC. This chain connects TRBV7-9 to TRBJ2-7; D remains ambiguous. The ends were cut back, 1 base at V and 3 bases at J, with 7 bases in the middle. CDR3 length: 13 residues. Germline-derived CDR1 and CDR2 are SEHNR and FQNEAQ (reference sequence).

This clonotype was counted only a few times. J is TRBJ1-2 and V is TRBV9, with D perhaps TRBD1 (6 bases). The CDR3 totals 13 residues. Trimming pared 0 bases from V and 6 bases from J, leaving 9 bases between. Germline values: CDR1 SGDLS, CDR2 YYNGEE. Here the CDR3 reads CASSVDRDHGYTF. In DNA form, the CDR3 reads TGTGCCAGCAGCGTAGACAGGGACCATGGCTACACCTTC.

This clonotype was seen only a few times. This rearrangement joins TRBV6-6 to TRBJ2-5, with D perhaps TRBD1 or TRBD2 (6 bases each). Germline CDR1 reads MNHNY; CDR2 reads SVGAGI (reference sequence). V lost 10 bases and J 5 bases, leaving 20 bases between the germline ends. The CDR3 loop spans 14 amino acids. The CDR3 bases are TGTGCCACGTCACACGGGGGCTGGAGGGAGACCCAGTACTTC. This encodes CATSHGGWRETQYF.

The gene calls are TRBV7-2 and TRBJ2-3; 10 nucleotides align to TRBD1. The CDR3 loop spans 15 amino acids. J lost 2 bases, V lost 5 bases, and 4 bases had no gene match. CDR1 and CDR2 (germline): SGHTA, FQGNSA. CDR3: CASSERQGATDTQYF. The CDR3, as DNA: TGTGCCAGCAGCGAAAGACAGGGGGCCACAGATACGCAGTATTTT.

The gene calls are TRBV5-6 and TRBJ2-3, with D perhaps being TRBD1 or TRBD2 (5 bases each). Per the germline V gene, CDR1 is SGHDT and CDR2 is YYEEEE. V lost 0 bases, J lost 4 bases, and 12 bases lay in between. This CDR3 is built from 15 residues. CDR3 amino acids: CASSLAGPVADTQYF. The CDR3 region has the DNA TGTGCCAGCAGCTTGGCGGGGCCCGTGGCAGATACGCAGTATTTT.

The sample holds a few counts of this clonotype. The chain links TRBV6-6 to TRBJ2-3, with 7 bases aligning to TRBD2. Germline V gene lookup returns CDR1 MNHNY and CDR2 SVGAGI (reference sequence). V lost 1 base, J lost 1 base, and 8 bases stayed unmatched. The CDR3 has 17 amino acids. The CDR3 protein is CASSYYPAGTRTDTQYF. The CDR3 region has the DNA TGTGCCAGCAGTTACTATCCAGCGGGGACCCGCACAGATACGCAGTATTTT.

This clonotype came up a few times. The chain employs TRBV12-5 and TRBJ2-1; D tentatively fits TRBD1 or TRBD2 (6 bases each). V lost 6 bases, J lost 10 bases, and 13 bases lay in between. CDR3 length equals 12 residues. Germline CDR1 reads LGHNT; CDR2 reads FRNRAP. CDR3 in amino acids: CASGRGGGEQFF. In DNA form, the CDR3 reads TGTGCTAGTGGACGCGGAGGGGGGGAGCAGTTCTTC.

V usage is TRBV27 and J usage is TRBJ1-2; 7 bases fit TRBD1. With V trimmed by 3 bases and J by 4 bases, 8 bases remained unmatched. Germline V lookup: CDR1 MNHEY, CDR2 SMNVEV (reference sequence). The length of the CDR3 is 15 residues. The CDR3 loop reads CASSFRQGQSYGYTF. DNA for the CDR3: TGTGCCAGCAGTTTTCGACAGGGTCAGAGCTATGGCTACACCTTC.

V usage is TRBV7-2 and J usage is TRBJ2-1; TRBD2 matches at 7 bases. Trimming removed 5 bases from V and 4 bases from J; junction bases left unmatched: 11. The CDR3 runs 16 residues. CDR1 SGHTA and CDR2 FQGNSA come from the germline V gene. DNA of the CDR3: TGTGCCAGCAGCAAGGGAGGGAGCGGGTCTTACAATGAGCAGTTCTTC. Encoded protein: CASSKGGSGSYNEQFF.

At least ten counts were recorded for this clonotype. This CDR3 is CASSPGQGNTEAFF. The CDR3 region has the DNA TGTGCCAGCAGTCCGGGACAGGGGAACACTGAAGCTTTCTTT. The chain joins TRBV28 to TRBJ1-1; 9 bases agree with TRBD1. The junction had 2 bases not matched to a gene; V was cut back by 5 bases and J by 1 base. Germline V gives CDR1 MDHEN, CDR2 SYDVKM. CDR3 length: 14 residues.

This chain joins TRBV7-2 and TRBJ2-3; the D gene is possibly TRBD2 (6 bases). CDR1 is SGHTA, CDR2 FQGNSA, per germline. Trimming stripped 5 bases from V and 2 bases from J, with 14 bases between. The CDR3 contains 15 residues. The CDR3 region has the DNA TGTGCCAGCAGCCCGACCAGACTAGACACAGATACGCAGTATTTT. Amino acid sequence: CASSPTRLDTDTQYF.

In this sample, this clonotype turned up a few times. The chain joins TRBV5-1 to TRBJ1-3, with 7 bases lining up with TRBD1. After removal of 5 bases from V and 2 bases from J, the junction contained 4 bases not matched to a gene. Germline-derived CDR1 and CDR2 are SGHRS and YFSETQ. The CDR3 runs to 14 residues. CDR3 amino acids: CASSSDRAGNTIYF. The CDR3 nucleotides read TGCGCCAGCAGTTCTGACAGGGCTGGAAACACCATATATTTT.

The chain couples TRBV6-6 to TRBJ1-1; D not certain. The CDR3 runs 13 residues. Trimming shortened V by 5 bases and J by 0 bases, and 7 bases separated the two germline ends. The germline V gene has CDR1 MNHNY and CDR2 SVGAGI (reference sequence). CDR3 DNA sequence: TGTGCCAGCAGTACCGTCCTGAACACTGAAGCTTTCTTT. Amino acid sequence: CASSTVLNTEAFF.

This clonotype was seen a few times. This chain joins TRBV9 and TRBJ2-3; no clear D gene. Trimming cost V 4 bases and J 6 bases, with 12 bases left between them. Germline V gives CDR1 SGDLS, CDR2 YYNGEE. The CDR3 is 13 amino acids. CDR3 sequence: CASSPGGLDTQYF. DNA for the CDR3: TGTGCCAGCAGCCCAGGTGGGCTGGATACGCAGTATTTT.

The V call is TRBV6-2 or TRBV6-3, the J call TRBJ2-7, with D perhaps being TRBD1 or TRBD2 (5 bases each). From germline, CDR1 is MNHEY and CDR2 SVGEGT. Trimming pared 2 bases from V and 6 bases from J, leaving 8 bases between. This CDR3 region has 12 residues. CDR3: CASSYDSGEQYF. The CDR3 DNA reads TGTGCCAGCAGTTACGACAGCGGCGAGCAGTACTTC.

This clonotype showed up just a few times. The chain recombines TRBV25-1 with TRBJ2-3; TRBD2 matches 8 bases. Looked up from germline, CDR1 is MGHDK and CDR2 is SYGVNS. J was trimmed by 11 bases and V by 3 bases; bases with no gene match: 4. This CDR3 region has 12 residues. In nucleotides, the CDR3 is TGTGCCAGCAGTGACCCCAGCGGGGGGCAGTATTTT. Translation: CASSDPSGGQYF.

The V call is TRBV7-2, the J call TRBJ1-2; unclear D gene. Trimming took off 0 bases at V and 7 bases at J, with 12 bases between the two ends. CDR1 and CDR2 (germline): SGHTA, FQGNSA. This CDR3 has 14 amino acids. The CDR3 coding sequence is TGTGCCAGCAGCTTAGCGGCGGCAGTTACTGGCTACACCTTC. Amino acid sequence: CASSLAAAVTGYTF.

J is TRBJ1-3 and V is TRBV21-1. TRBV21-1 is an annotated pseudogene. The CDR3 totals 12 residues. The CDR3 sequence: CASQTPGNTIYF. The DNA for the CDR3 is TGTGCCAGCCAGACGCCCGGAAACACCATATATTTT.

The V and J genes are TRBV5-1 and TRBJ1-1, with D possibly TRBD1 on 5 matching bases. Trimming took 0 bases from V and 4 from J, leaving 16 bases between them. Germline values: CDR1 SGHRS, CDR2 YFSETQ. This CDR3 comprises 16 residues. For the CDR3, the DNA is TGCGCCAGCAGCTTGGGGGGGATAGGGGTCCCCACTGAAGCTTTCTTT. Protein sequence: CASSLGGIGVPTEAFF.

The chain carries TRBV12-3 or TRBV12-4 and TRBJ2-1, with unresolved D. The ends were cut back, 8 bases at V and 6 bases at J, with 11 bases in the middle. The CDR3 runs 12 residues. CDR3 residues: CASGRTANEQFF. For the CDR3, the DNA is TGTGCCAGCGGCCGGACGGCCAATGAGCAGTTCTTC.

This sequence joins TRBV7-2 and TRBJ1-2; no clear D gene. The germline V and J ends were trimmed by 0 bases and 0 bases, with 8 bases remaining between them. Germline lookup yields CDR1 SGHTA and CDR2 FQGNSA. The CDR3 has 15 amino acids. In DNA form, the CDR3 reads TGTGCCAGCAGCTTAGCTATCCAATCTAACTATGGCTACACCTTC. The encoded protein is CASSLAIQSNYGYTF.

At least ten counts were recorded for this clonotype. This chain uses TRBV5-1 with TRBJ1-5, with a possible D match to TRBD1 (5 bases). CDR1 is SGHRS, CDR2 YFSETQ, per germline. This CDR3 comprises 14 residues. Trimming took 1 base from V and 4 from J, leaving 9 bases between them. The CDR3 protein is CASSLFGGNQPQHF. For the CDR3, the DNA is TGCGCCAGCAGCTTGTTTGGGGGAAATCAGCCCCAGCATTTT.

This clonotype was detected only a few times. The chain has TRBV5-4 and TRBJ2-7; 8 positions match TRBD1. The CDR3 totals 14 residues. CDR1 is SGHNT, CDR2 YYREEE, per germline (reference sequence). V trimming: 4 bases; J trimming: 3 bases; junction bases outside the gene matches: 6. The CDR3 sequence is CASSIGQGGYEQYV. CDR3 in DNA: TGTGCCAGCAGCATCGGACAGGGTGGCTACGAGCAGTACGTC.

The rearrangement joins TRBV12-3 or TRBV12-4 to TRBJ1-2; D remains ambiguous. This CDR3 spans 14 amino acids. Between the trimmed V and J ends, which lost 6 bases and 5 bases, there was a span of 16 bases. CDR3 sequence reads: CASSRSQDWYGYTF. Written as DNA, the CDR3 is TGTGCCAGCAGCCGCTCCCAGGATTGGTATGGCTACACCTTC.

This clonotype was observed at least ten times. The gene calls are TRBV20-1 and TRBJ2-3; 7 nucleotides agree with TRBD2. From germline, CDR1 is DFQATT and CDR2 SNEGSKA (reference sequence). This CDR3 has 14 residues. The ends lost 4 bases at V and 2 bases at J; junction bases unmatched: 6. The CDR3 protein is CSAMRAGLTDTQYF. DNA of the CDR3: TGCAGTGCTATGCGAGCGGGGCTCACAGATACGCAGTATTTT.

This clonotype was found a few times. This chain joins TRBV5-1 and TRBJ1-4; 10 nucleotides align to TRBD1. The ends lost 4 bases at V and 3 bases at J; junction bases unmatched: 18. The CDR3 consists of 20 residues. The germline V gene encodes CDR1 SGHRS and CDR2 YFSETQ. CDR3 DNA: TGCGCCAGCAGCGTCAAACCGGGACAGGGGTCTACCATCGCTAATGAAAAACTGTTTTTT. Translation gives CASSVKPGQGSTIANEKLFF.

In this sample, this clonotype turned up a few times. V gene TRBV5-1 combines with J gene TRBJ2-7; D could derive from TRBD1 or TRBD2 (6 bases each). The ends were cut back, 2 bases at V and 4 bases at J, with 16 bases in the middle. This CDR3 has 15 residues. In germline, CDR1 is SGHRS, CDR2 YFSETQ. CDR3 protein: CASSLGGGTLYEQYV. The CDR3 bases are TGCGCCAGCAGCTTAGGAGGGGGGACTTTATACGAGCAGTACGTC.

V usage is TRBV10-3 and J usage is TRBJ2-2; 8 bases match TRBD2. Germline-derived CDR1 and CDR2 are ENHRY and SYGVKD. The CDR3 is 14 residues long. J was trimmed by 2 bases and V by 11 bases; bases with no gene match: 7. CDR3 sequence: CASTGGANTGELFF. CDR3 DNA: TGTGCCTCCACCGGGGGGGCTAACACCGGGGAGCTGTTTTTT.

V gene TRBV5-1 combines with J gene TRBJ1-6; no clear D. CDR1 and CDR2 from the germline V gene are SGHRS and YFSETQ. This CDR3 has 12 residues. The V gene lost 6 bases and the J gene lost 7 bases, with 8 bases spanning the gap. CDR3: CASTTGNSPLHF. CDR3 bases: TGCGCCAGCACGACGGGAAATTCACCCCTCCACTTT. The full variable domain, in which reference TRBV5-1 and TRBJ1-6 provide the parts outside the CDR3, is KAGVTQTPRYLIKTRGQQVTLSCSPISGHRSVSWYQQTPGQGLQFLFEYFSETQRNKGNFPGRFSGRQFSNSRSEMNVSTLELGDSALYLCASTTGNSPLHFGNGTRLTVT.

The chain combines TRBV12-3 or TRBV12-4 with TRBJ1-1; D call uncertain. Trimming removed 3 bases from V and 11 bases from J, with 25 bases in between. This CDR3 is built from 16 residues. CDR3 region: CASSLRPRVSTRYAFF. In DNA, the CDR3 is TGTGCCAGCAGTTTGCGACCCCGCGTAAGCACTCGGTATGCTTTCTTT.